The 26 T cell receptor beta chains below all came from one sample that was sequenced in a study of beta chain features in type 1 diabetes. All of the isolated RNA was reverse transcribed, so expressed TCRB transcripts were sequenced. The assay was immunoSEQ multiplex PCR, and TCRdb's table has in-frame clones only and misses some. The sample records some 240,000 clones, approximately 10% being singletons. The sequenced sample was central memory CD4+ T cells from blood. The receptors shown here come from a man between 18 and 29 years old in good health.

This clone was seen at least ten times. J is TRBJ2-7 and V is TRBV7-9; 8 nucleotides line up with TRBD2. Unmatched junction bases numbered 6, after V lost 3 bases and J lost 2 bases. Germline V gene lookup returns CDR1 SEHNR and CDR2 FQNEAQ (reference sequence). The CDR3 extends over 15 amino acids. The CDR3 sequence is CASSFSSGLAYEQYF. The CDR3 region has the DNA TGTGCCAGCAGCTTCTCCTCGGGACTAGCCTACGAGCAGTACTTC.

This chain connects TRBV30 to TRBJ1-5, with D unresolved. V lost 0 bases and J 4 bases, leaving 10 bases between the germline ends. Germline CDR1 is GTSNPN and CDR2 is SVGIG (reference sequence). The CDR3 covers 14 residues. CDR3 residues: CAWSVSSGNQPQHF. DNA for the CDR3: TGTGCCTGGAGTGTTTCCAGTGGTAATCAGCCCCAGCATTTT.

The CDR3: CASSLVAGYNEQFF. In DNA, the CDR3 is TGCGCCAGCAGCTTGGTGGCGGGGTACAATGAGCAGTTCTTC. The gene calls are TRBV5-1 and TRBJ2-1, with D perhaps matching TRBD2 (6 bases). The CDR3 covers 14 residues. Deletions cut 0 bases from V and 4 bases from J, with 8 bases between. Looked up from germline, CDR1 is SGHRS and CDR2 is YFSETQ.

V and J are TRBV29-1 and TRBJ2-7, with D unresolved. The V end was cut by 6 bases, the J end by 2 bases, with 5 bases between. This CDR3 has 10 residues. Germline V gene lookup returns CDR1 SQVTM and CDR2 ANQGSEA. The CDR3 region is CSVLTYEQYF. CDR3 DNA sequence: TGCAGCGTCTTAACCTACGAGCAGTACTTC.

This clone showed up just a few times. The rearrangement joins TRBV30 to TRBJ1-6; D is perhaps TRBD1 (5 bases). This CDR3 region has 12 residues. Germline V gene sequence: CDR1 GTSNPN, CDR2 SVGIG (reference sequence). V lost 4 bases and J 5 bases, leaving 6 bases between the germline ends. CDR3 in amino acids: CAWTGNNSPLHF. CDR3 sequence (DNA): TGTGCCTGGACAGGGAATAATTCACCCCTCCACTTT.

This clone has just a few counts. The CDR3 protein is CSARKYNEQFF. CDR3 nucleotide sequence: TGCAGTGCTAGAAAATACAATGAGCAGTTCTTC. This chain links TRBV20-1 with TRBJ2-1; D remains ambiguous. Trimming took 2 bases from V and 4 from J, leaving 3 bases between them. Germline CDR1 and CDR2: DFQATT and SNEGSKA (reference sequence). CDR3 length: 11 residues.

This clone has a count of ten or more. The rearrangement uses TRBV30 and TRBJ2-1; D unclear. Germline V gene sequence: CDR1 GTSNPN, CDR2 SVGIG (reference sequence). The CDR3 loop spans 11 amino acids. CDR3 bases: TGTGCGGGTAGCTACTACAATGAGCAGTTCTTC. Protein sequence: CAGSYYNEQFF.

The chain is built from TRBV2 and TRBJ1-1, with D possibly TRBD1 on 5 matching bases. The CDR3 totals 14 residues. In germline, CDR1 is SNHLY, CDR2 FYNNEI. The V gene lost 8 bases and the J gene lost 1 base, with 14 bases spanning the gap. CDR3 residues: CASSATGANTEAFF. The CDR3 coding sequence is TGTGCCAGCTCAGCCACAGGAGCGAACACTGAAGCTTTCTTT.

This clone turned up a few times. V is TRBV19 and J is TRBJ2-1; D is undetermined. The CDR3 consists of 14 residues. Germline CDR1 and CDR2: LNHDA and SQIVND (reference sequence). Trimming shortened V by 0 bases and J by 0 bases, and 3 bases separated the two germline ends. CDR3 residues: CASSIDHSYNEQFF. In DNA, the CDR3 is TGTGCCAGTAGTATAGACCACTCCTACAATGAGCAGTTCTTC.

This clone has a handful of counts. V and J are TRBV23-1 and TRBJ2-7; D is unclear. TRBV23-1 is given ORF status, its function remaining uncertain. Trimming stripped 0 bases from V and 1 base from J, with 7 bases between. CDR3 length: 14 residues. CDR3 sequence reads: CASSQSYGSYEQYF. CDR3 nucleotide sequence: TGCGCCAGCAGTCAATCGTACGGGTCCTACGAGCAGTACTTC.

CDR3 protein: CASSKGQDEQYF. The CDR3 nucleotides are TGTGCCAGCAGCAAAGGGCAGGACGAGCAGTACTTC. The V and J genes are TRBV13 and TRBJ2-7, with D unresolved. The CDR3 covers 12 residues. Deletions cut 5 bases from V and 5 bases from J, with 10 bases between. Germline CDR1 PRHDT, CDR2 FYEKMQ (reference sequence).

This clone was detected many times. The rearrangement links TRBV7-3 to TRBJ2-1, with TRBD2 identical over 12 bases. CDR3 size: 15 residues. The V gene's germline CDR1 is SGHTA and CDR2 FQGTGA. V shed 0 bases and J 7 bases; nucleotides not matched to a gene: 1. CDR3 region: CASSLTTSGRNEQFF. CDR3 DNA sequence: TGTGCCAGCAGCTTAACCACTAGCGGGAGGAATGAGCAGTTCTTC.

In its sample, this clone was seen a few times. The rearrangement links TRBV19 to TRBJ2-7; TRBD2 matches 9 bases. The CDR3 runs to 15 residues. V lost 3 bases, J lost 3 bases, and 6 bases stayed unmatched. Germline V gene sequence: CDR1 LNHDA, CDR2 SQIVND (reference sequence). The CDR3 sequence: CASSMRLAENYEQYF. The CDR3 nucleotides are TGTGCCAGTAGTATGAGACTAGCGGAAAACTACGAGCAGTACTTC.

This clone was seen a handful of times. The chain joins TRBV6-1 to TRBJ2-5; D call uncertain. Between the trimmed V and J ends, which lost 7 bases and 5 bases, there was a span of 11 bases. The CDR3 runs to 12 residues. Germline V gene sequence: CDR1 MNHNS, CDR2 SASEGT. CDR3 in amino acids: CASTAQMETQYF. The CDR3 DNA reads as TGTGCCAGCACTGCCCAGATGGAGACCCAGTACTTC.

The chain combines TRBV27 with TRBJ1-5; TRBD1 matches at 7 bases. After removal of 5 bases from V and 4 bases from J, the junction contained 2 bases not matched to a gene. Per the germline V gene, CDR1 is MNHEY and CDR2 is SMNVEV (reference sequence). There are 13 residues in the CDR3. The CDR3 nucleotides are TGTGCCAGCAGTCCGGACAGGAATCAGCCCCAGCATTTT. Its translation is CASSPDRNQPQHF.

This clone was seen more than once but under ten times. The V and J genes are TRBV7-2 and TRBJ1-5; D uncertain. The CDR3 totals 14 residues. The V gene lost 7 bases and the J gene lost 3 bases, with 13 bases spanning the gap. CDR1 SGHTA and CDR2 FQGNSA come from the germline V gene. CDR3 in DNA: TGTGCCAGCACCGCAGTGGACCTCAATCAGCCCCAGCATTTT. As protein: CASTAVDLNQPQHF.

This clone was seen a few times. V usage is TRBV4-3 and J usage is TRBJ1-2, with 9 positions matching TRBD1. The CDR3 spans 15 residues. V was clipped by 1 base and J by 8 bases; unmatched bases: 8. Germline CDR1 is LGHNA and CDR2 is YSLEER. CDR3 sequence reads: CASSQAGQGARGYTF. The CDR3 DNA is TGCGCCAGCAGCCAAGCGGGACAGGGAGCGAGGGGCTACACCTTC.

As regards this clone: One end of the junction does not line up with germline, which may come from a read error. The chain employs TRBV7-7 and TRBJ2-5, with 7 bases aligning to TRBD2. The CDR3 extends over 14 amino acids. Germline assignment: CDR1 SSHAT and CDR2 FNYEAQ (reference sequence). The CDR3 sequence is CASSASGIGGTQYF. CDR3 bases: TGTGCTAGCAGCGCCAGCGGGATTGGTGGGACCCAGTACTTC.

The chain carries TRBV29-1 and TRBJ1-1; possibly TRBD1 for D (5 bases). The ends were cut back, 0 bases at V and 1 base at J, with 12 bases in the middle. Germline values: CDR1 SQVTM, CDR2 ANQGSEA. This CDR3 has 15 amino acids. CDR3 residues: CSVEEGRQKNTEAFF. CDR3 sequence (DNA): TGCAGCGTTGAAGAGGGGCGACAGAAGAACACTGAAGCTTTCTTT.

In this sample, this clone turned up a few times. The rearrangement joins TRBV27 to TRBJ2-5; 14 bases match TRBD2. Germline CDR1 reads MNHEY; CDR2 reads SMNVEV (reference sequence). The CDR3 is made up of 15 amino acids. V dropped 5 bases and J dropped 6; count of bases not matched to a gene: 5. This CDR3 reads CASSAGTSGSQTQYF. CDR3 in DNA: TGTGCCAGCAGTGCCGGGACTAGCGGGAGTCAGACCCAGTACTTC.

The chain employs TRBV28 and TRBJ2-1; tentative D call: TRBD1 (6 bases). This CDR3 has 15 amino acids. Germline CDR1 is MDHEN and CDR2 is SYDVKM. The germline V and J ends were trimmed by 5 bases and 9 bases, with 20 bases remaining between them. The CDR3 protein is CASSELRGSDGEQFF. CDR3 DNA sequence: TGTGCCAGCAGTGAACTCAGGGGAAGTGATGGTGAGCAGTTCTTC.

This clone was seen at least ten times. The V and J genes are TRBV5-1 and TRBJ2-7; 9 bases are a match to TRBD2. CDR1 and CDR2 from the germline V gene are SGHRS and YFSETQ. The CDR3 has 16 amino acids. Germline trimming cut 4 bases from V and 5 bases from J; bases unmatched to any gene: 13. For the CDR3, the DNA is TGCGCCAGCAGCCACCCTCCGGGACTAGCTTACGACGAGCAGTACTTC. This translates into CASSHPPGLAYDEQYF.

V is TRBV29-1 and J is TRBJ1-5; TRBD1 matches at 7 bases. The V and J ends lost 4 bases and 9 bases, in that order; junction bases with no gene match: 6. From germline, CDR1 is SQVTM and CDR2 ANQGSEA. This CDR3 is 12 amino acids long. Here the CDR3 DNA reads TGCAGCGTTGGGACAGGCAGGGGGCCCCAGCATTTT. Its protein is CSVGTGRGPQHF. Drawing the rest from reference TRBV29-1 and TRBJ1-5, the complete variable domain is SAVISQKPSRDICQRGTSLTIQCQVDSQVTMMFWYRQQPGQSLTLIATANQGSEATYESGFVIDKFPISRPNLTFSTLTVSNMSPEDSSIYLCSVGTGRGPQHFGDGTRLSIL.

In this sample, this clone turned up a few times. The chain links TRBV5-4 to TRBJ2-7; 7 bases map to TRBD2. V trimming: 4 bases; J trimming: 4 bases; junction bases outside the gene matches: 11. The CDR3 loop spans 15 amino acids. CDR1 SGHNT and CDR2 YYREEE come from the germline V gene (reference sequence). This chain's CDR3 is CASSNLGGLGYEQYF. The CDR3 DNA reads TGTGCCAGCAGCAACCTTGGAGGACTAGGTTACGAGCAGTACTTC. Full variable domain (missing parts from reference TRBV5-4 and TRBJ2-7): ETGVTQSPTHLIKTRGQQVTLRCSSQSGHNTVSWYQQALGQGPQFIFQYYREEENGRGNFPPRFSGLQFPNYSSELNVNALELDDSALYLCASSNLGGLGYEQYFGPGTRLTVT.

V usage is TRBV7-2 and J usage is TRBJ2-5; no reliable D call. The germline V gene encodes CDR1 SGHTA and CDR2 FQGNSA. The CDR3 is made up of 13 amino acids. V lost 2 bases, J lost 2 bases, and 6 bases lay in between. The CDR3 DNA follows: TGTGCCAGCAGCTTATGGCCTCAAGAGACCCAGTACTTC. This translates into CASSLWPQETQYF.

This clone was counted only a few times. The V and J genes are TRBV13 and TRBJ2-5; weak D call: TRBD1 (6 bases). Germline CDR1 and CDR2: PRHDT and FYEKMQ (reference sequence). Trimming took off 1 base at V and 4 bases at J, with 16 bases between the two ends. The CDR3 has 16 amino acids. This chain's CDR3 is CASSLDFRRGGETQYF. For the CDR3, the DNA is TGTGCCAGCAGCTTAGATTTCAGGAGAGGGGGAGAGACCCAGTACTTC.